This TCR beta chain originates from a study of beta chain features in type 1 diabetes. The table lists this clone with a few counts. What was sequenced were expressed TCRB transcripts, since all of the isolated RNA had been reverse transcribed. The read count averaged roughly 4 million across naive, central memory and regulatory T cell samples. Repertoires were generated with immunoSEQ multiplex PCR, while TCRdb's copy carries only in-frame clones and drops some. The sample holds some 900,000 clones, roughly a sixth seen once. The length of the CDR3 is 15 residues. CDR1 SGHRS and CDR2 YFSETQ come from the germline V gene. V lost 0 bases to trimming and J lost 3 bases; unmatched junction nucleotides: 4.

The sequence came from a woman aged 18-29 years in good health. Sequenced input: naive CD4+ T cells from blood. V usage is TRBV5-1 and J usage is TRBJ2-7; 9 bases line up with TRBD2. CDR3 protein: CASSLGGLANYEQYF. CDR3 nucleotides: TGCGCCAGCAGCTTGGGGGGACTAGCAAACTACGAGCAGTACTTC.